This TCR beta chain comes out of a study of neurological immune-mediated disorders. The cDNA was synthesized by means of template-switch 5'RACE, which was carried out with 10-nucleotide random UMIs. TCRdb passed the 5' RACE reads through MiXCR, listing each CDR3 protein once. The sample includes tens of thousands of distinct CDR3 sequences, 3% to 4.5% of them seen just once. Where libraries were unsorted, they were derived from 2 million PBMCs stored at -80 degrees C. Study-wide results and caveats: When grouped phylogenetically, the repertoires of 18 of the 34 multiple sclerosis patients fell together in one related-CDR3 cluster, which is a possible signature.

This clonotype has ten or more counts. The antigen is unknown. Sequenced sample: PBMCs. The TCR comes from a woman aged 50 to 60 with multiple sclerosis.

The CDR3 here is CASSPTGAISYEQYF. The CDR3 DNA sequence: TGTGCCAGCAGCCCTACAGGGGCGATCTCCTACGAGCAGTACTTC. The V call is TRBV7-9, the J call TRBJ2-7; the match to TRBD1 covers 7 bases. The germline gives CDR1 SEHNR, CDR2 FQNEAQ (reference sequence). V lost 5 bases, J lost 0 bases, and 7 bases stayed unmatched. The CDR3 totals 15 residues.